A selection of T cell receptor beta chains follows, all from one sample in a study of blood T cell repertoires in COVID-19. Only in-frame clones appear in the TCRdb table, and some are missing; sequencing was by immunoSEQ multiplex PCR. The sample has over 35,000 clones, just under 85% seen once. Sample: peripheral blood. These receptors all stem from a human donor with acute or convalescent COVID-19. The donor label of this sample is uncertain. Both conserved end residues are part of each CDR3. Each record gives: D gene, clone size, CDR3 length, V gene, J gene, CDR3 protein, CDR3 DNA. D genes are given only for firm matches. Size is stated for part of the rows, as once, few or many counts, or as a class when the clone is expanded.

d_call: TRBD1
clone_size: few
cdr3_length: 18
v_call: TRBV28
j_call: TRBJ1-3
cdr3_aa: CASSLGGRGRSSGNTIYF
cdr3_nt: TGTGCCAGCAGTTTGGGGGGCAGGGGGCGCTCGTCCGGAAACACCATATATTTT

d_call: -
clone_size: -
cdr3_length: 16
v_call: TRBV5-1
j_call: TRBJ2-7
cdr3_aa: CASSLGWDILSYEQYF
cdr3_nt: TGCGCCAGCAGCTTGGGGTGGGACATTCTCTCCTACGAGCAGTACTTC

d_call: -
clone_size: -
cdr3_length: 19
v_call: TRBV3-1/TRBV3-2
j_call: TRBJ1-5
cdr3_aa: CASSPSGGGKWFYNQPQHF
cdr3_nt: TGTGCCAGCAGCCCCTCGGGGGGGGGTAAGTGGTTTTATAATCAGCCCCAGCATTTT

d_call: TRBD1
clone_size: once
cdr3_length: 13
v_call: TRBV19
j_call: TRBJ1-5
cdr3_aa: CASRTGRNQPQHF
cdr3_nt: TGTGCCAGTCGGACAGGGAGGAATCAGCCCCAGCATTTT

d_call: -
clone_size: -
cdr3_length: 13
v_call: TRBV29-1
j_call: TRBJ2-3
cdr3_aa: CSVGGLDQDTQYF
cdr3_nt: TGCAGCGTTGGGGGACTCGACCAGGATACGCAGTATTTT

d_call: -
clone_size: -
cdr3_length: 15
v_call: TRBV6-5
j_call: TRBJ1-1
cdr3_aa: CASRDRPRENTEAFF
cdr3_nt: TGTGCCAGCAGGGACAGACCAAGGGAAAACACTGAAGCTTTCTTT

d_call: TRBD1
clone_size: -
cdr3_length: 16
v_call: TRBV5-1
j_call: TRBJ1-3
cdr3_aa: CASSFGTAPSGNTIYF
cdr3_nt: TGCGCCAGCAGCTTTGGGACAGCCCCCTCTGGAAACACCATATATTTT

d_call: -
clone_size: -
cdr3_length: 16
v_call: TRBV27
j_call: TRBJ2-1
cdr3_aa: CASSLSKELLIPEQFF
cdr3_nt: TGTGCCAGCAGTTTATCGAAAGAGTTACTGATCCCCGAGCAGTTCTTC

d_call: -
clone_size: -
cdr3_length: 16
v_call: TRBV27
j_call: TRBJ1-5
cdr3_aa: CASSLRQVDSNQPQHF
cdr3_nt: TGTGCCAGCAGTCTACGACAGGTTGATAGCAATCAGCCCCAGCATTTT

d_call: -
clone_size: few
cdr3_length: 15
v_call: TRBV7-9
j_call: TRBJ1-1
cdr3_aa: CASRSTGTLYTEAFF
cdr3_nt: TGTGCCAGCAGGTCAACCGGGACTTTATACACTGAAGCTTTCTTT

d_call: -
clone_size: -
cdr3_length: 15
v_call: TRBV11-2
j_call: TRBJ2-4
cdr3_aa: CASKKGQAVKNIQYF
cdr3_nt: TGTGCCAGCAAGAAGGGGCAGGCGGTCAAAAACATTCAGTACTTC

d_call: -
clone_size: -
cdr3_length: 16
v_call: TRBV7-5
j_call: TRBJ1-2
cdr3_aa: CARSVLQGQANYGYTF
cdr3_nt: TGTGCCAGAAGCGTACTACAGGGGCAAGCTAACTATGGCTACACCTTC

d_call: -
clone_size: few
cdr3_length: 17
v_call: TRBV21-1
j_call: TRBJ2-2
cdr3_aa: CASSKSRVALNTGELFF
cdr3_nt: TGTGCCAGCAGCAAAAGCCGAGTAGCACTGAACACCGGGGAGCTGTTTTTT

d_call: -
clone_size: -
cdr3_length: 14
v_call: TRBV25-1
j_call: TRBJ1-2
cdr3_aa: CASSSRGVSYGYTF
cdr3_nt: TGTGCCAGCAGTTCACGGGGGGTTTCCTATGGCTACACCTTC

d_call: -
clone_size: -
cdr3_length: 13
v_call: TRBV7-8
j_call: TRBJ2-5
cdr3_aa: CASSLSGAGTQYF
cdr3_nt: TGTGCCAGCAGCTTATCAGGGGCTGGGACCCAGTACTTC

d_call: TRBD1
clone_size: -
cdr3_length: 14
v_call: TRBV19
j_call: TRBJ2-5
cdr3_aa: CASSPQGAIETQYF
cdr3_nt: TGTGCCAGTAGCCCACAGGGGGCTATAGAGACCCAGTACTTC

d_call: -
clone_size: -
cdr3_length: 15
v_call: TRBV3-1/TRBV3-2
j_call: TRBJ2-6
cdr3_aa: CASSQDSSGANVLTF
cdr3_nt: TGTGCCAGCAGCCAAGACAGCTCTGGGGCCAACGTCCTGACTTTC

d_call: TRBD1
clone_size: once
cdr3_length: 15
v_call: TRBV3-1/TRBV3-2
j_call: TRBJ2-5
cdr3_aa: CASSPGTGGFETQYF
cdr3_nt: TGTGCCAGCAGCCCCGGGACAGGGGGCTTCGAGACCCAGTACTTC

d_call: -
clone_size: -
cdr3_length: 12
v_call: TRBV2
j_call: TRBJ1-2
cdr3_aa: CASSGQSYGYTF
cdr3_nt: TGTGCCAGCAGTGGACAGTCTTATGGCTACACCTTC

d_call: -
clone_size: -
cdr3_length: 13
v_call: TRBV6-2/TRBV6-3
j_call: TRBJ2-7
cdr3_aa: CASSLTKSYEQYF
cdr3_nt: TGTGCCAGCAGTTTGACAAAATCCTACGAGCAGTACTTC

d_call: -
clone_size: many
cdr3_length: 14
v_call: TRBV5-1
j_call: TRBJ2-7
cdr3_aa: CASSLVGGSYEQYF
cdr3_nt: TGCGCCAGCAGCTTGGTCGGCGGATCCTACGAGCAGTACTTC

d_call: TRBD1
clone_size: -
cdr3_length: 15
v_call: TRBV4-3
j_call: TRBJ2-1
cdr3_aa: CASSQDRTGDNEQFF
cdr3_nt: TGCGCCAGCAGCCAAGATCGGACAGGCGACAATGAGCAGTTCTTC

d_call: -
clone_size: -
cdr3_length: 12
v_call: TRBV29-1
j_call: TRBJ2-5
cdr3_aa: CSVGGPKETQYF
cdr3_nt: TGCAGCGTAGGGGGTCCAAAAGAGACCCAGTACTTC

d_call: -
clone_size: -
cdr3_length: 12
v_call: TRBV6-1
j_call: TRBJ2-5
cdr3_aa: CASSEASETQYF
cdr3_nt: TGTGCCAGCAGTGAGGCATCGGAGACCCAGTACTTC

d_call: -
clone_size: -
cdr3_length: 11
v_call: TRBV6-6
j_call: TRBJ1-1
cdr3_aa: CASSKAGGAFF
cdr3_nt: TGTGCCAGCAGCAAGGCAGGAGGAGCTTTCTTT

d_call: -
clone_size: once
cdr3_length: 15
v_call: TRBV9
j_call: TRBJ1-3
cdr3_aa: CASSVVGDFGNTIYF
cdr3_nt: TGTGCCAGCAGCGTAGTAGGAGACTTTGGAAACACCATATATTTT

d_call: -
clone_size: -
cdr3_length: 15
v_call: TRBV4-1
j_call: TRBJ2-7
cdr3_aa: CASSQEGLVLGEQYF
cdr3_nt: TGCGCCAGCAGCCAAGAGGGACTCGTCCTAGGCGAGCAGTACTTC

d_call: TRBD1
clone_size: -
cdr3_length: 17
v_call: TRBV7-6
j_call: TRBJ2-1
cdr3_aa: CASSLDFRGTGFNEQFF
cdr3_nt: TGTGCCAGCAGCTTAGATTTTCGCGGGACAGGGTTCAATGAGCAGTTCTTC

d_call: TRBD1
clone_size: once
cdr3_length: 15
v_call: TRBV5-1
j_call: TRBJ2-2
cdr3_aa: CASSPGQVNTGELFF
cdr3_nt: TGCGCCAGCAGCCCCGGACAGGTGAACACCGGGGAGCTGTTTTTT

d_call: -
clone_size: few
cdr3_length: 12
v_call: TRBV10-3
j_call: TRBJ2-7
cdr3_aa: CAISDSSYEQYF
cdr3_nt: TGTGCCATCAGTGACAGCTCCTACGAGCAGTACTTC

d_call: TRBD1
clone_size: -
cdr3_length: 15
v_call: TRBV19
j_call: TRBJ2-1
cdr3_aa: CASVPDRGSYNEQFF
cdr3_nt: TGTGCCAGTGTCCCGGACAGGGGGTCCTACAATGAGCAGTTCTTC

d_call: TRBD2
clone_size: -
cdr3_length: 17
v_call: TRBV4-2
j_call: TRBJ2-2
cdr3_aa: CASSRPLAGSNTGELFF
cdr3_nt: TGTGCCAGCAGCAGACCCCTAGCGGGATCCAACACCGGGGAGCTGTTTTTT

d_call: -
clone_size: once
cdr3_length: 13
v_call: TRBV13
j_call: TRBJ2-3
cdr3_aa: CASSPQDTDTQYF
cdr3_nt: TGTGCCAGCAGTCCCCAGGACACAGATACGCAGTATTTT